These 2 T cell receptor beta chains came from one sample sequenced in a study of radiotherapy plus CTLA-4 blockade in lung cancer. TCRdb's table, derived via immunoSEQ multiplex PCR, lists solely in-frame clones and lacks some. The table records 30,000 to 35,000 clones, roughly three quarters of them present only once. The specimen was peripheral blood, collected from a patient treated with radiotherapy plus ipilimumab. Source of these receptors: a human donor with non-small cell lung cancer who had stable disease on radiotherapy plus ipilimumab.

This clone was detected once. The chain recombines TRBV27 with TRBJ1-1; 8 bases match TRBD1. CDR3 length: 17 residues. From germline, CDR1 is MNHEY and CDR2 SMNVEV (reference sequence). Trimming cost V 2 bases and J 1 base; bases outside gene matches: 9. The DNA for the CDR3 is TGTGCCAGCAGTTTACACAGACCGACAGGGGAGAACACTGAAGCTTTCTTT. This gives the protein CASSLHRPTGENTEAFF.

This clone has a handful of counts. The rearrangement uses TRBV19 and TRBJ2-7; tentatively, D is TRBD1 (5 bases). Germline loops: CDR1 LNHDA, CDR2 SQIVND (reference sequence). The germline V and J ends were trimmed by 9 bases and 3 bases, with 18 bases remaining between them. The CDR3 has 14 amino acids. The DNA of the CDR3 is TGTGCCAGCACACCTACGACAGTCAGCTACGAGCAGTACTTC. Amino acids: CASTPTTVSYEQYF.